This entry is about one T cell receptor beta chain. Its antigen remains unknown. Primers included in the PCR were 60 Vbeta and 13 Jbeta primers. TCRdb keeps only in-frame clones here, not all; method: immunoSEQ multiplex PCR. The sample holds approximately 100,000 clones, 65% to 80% seen once. The source of the sample is a study of cytomegalovirus exposure and HLA in healthy donors. Study outcomes and limitations: Being indistinguishable, some V segments were excluded, TRBV6-2 and TRBV6-3 among them. A list of roughly 180 TCR beta chains associated with cytomegalovirus was given. Within an earlier analysis, most TCR beta V segments proved productive either about 87% or about 30% of the time.

The CDR3 length is 14 residues. CDR1 is SNHLY and CDR2 is FYNNEI in the germline V gene. Trimming stripped 4 bases from V and 0 bases from J, with 10 bases between. The sample consisted of PBMCs. The origin of this receptor is a woman in her forties or fifties in good health and CMV-seropositive. The rearrangement joins TRBV2 to TRBJ2-7, with D perhaps matching TRBD2 (6 bases). The CDR3 here is CASSGSGFSYEQYF. Here the CDR3 DNA reads TGTGCCAGCAGTGGTAGCGGATTCTCCTACGAGCAGTACTTC.